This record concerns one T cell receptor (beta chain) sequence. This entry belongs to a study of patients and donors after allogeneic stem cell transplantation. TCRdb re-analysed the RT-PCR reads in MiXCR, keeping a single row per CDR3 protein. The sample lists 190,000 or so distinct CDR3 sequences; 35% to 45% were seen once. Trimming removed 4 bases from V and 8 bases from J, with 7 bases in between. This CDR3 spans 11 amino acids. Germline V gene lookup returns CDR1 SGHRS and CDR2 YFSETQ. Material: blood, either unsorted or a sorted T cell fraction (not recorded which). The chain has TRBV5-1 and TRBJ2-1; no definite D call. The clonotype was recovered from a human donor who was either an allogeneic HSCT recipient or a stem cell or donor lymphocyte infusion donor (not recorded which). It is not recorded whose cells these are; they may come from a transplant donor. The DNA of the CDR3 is TGCGCCAGCAGCATAGTGGATGAGCAGTTCTTC. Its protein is CASSIVDEQFF.